The 25 T cell receptor beta chains listed next were all sequenced from one sample in a study of blood T cell repertoires in COVID-19. Measured with immunoSEQ multiplex PCR; TCRdb has only the in-frame clones, and not every one. This table has some 68,000 clones, about 90% appearing once. The sequenced sample was peripheral blood. The source is a man aged 45-65 years with COVID-19, enrolled during active disease.

The DNA of the CDR3 is TGTGCCAGCAGCAGGACAGGACCTATGGGCTACACCTTC. Its protein product is CASSRTGPMGYTF. The rearrangement joins TRBV27 to TRBJ1-2, with 7 nucleotides matching TRBD1. CDR1 and CDR2 (germline): MNHEY, SMNVEV (reference sequence). V shed 6 bases, J shed 8 bases, and the junction held 9 bases outside the gene matches. The CDR3 consists of 13 residues.

This sequence joins TRBV5-1 and TRBJ2-5, with a tentative D call TRBD1 (6 bases). The V gene lost 1 base and the J gene lost 3 bases, with 10 bases spanning the gap. The CDR3 runs to 14 residues. Germline CDR1 reads SGHRS; CDR2 reads YFSETQ. In DNA, the CDR3 is TGCGCCAGCAGCTTGCTTGGGGGCGAAGAGACCCAGTACTTC. This gives the protein CASSLLGGEETQYF.

The chain links TRBV2 to TRBJ2-1; D gene unclear. Trimming took off 3 bases at V and 0 bases at J, with 6 bases between the two ends. From germline, CDR1 is SNHLY and CDR2 FYNNEI. The CDR3 loop spans 14 amino acids. The CDR3 DNA is TGTGCCAGCAGTGAGCGAAGCTCCTACAATGAGCAGTTCTTC. Protein sequence: CASSERSSYNEQFF. The full variable domain, completed using reference TRBV2 and TRBJ2-1, is EPEVTQTPSHQVTQMGQEVILRCVPISNHLYFYWYRQILGQKVEFLVSFYNNEISEKSEIFDDQFSVERPDGSNFTLKIRSTKLEDSAMYFCASSERSSYNEQFFGPGTRLTVL.

The gene calls are TRBV19 and TRBJ1-2; D gene unclear. The germline V gene encodes CDR1 LNHDA and CDR2 SQIVND (reference sequence). CDR3 length: 12 residues. Trimming pared 10 bases from V and 3 bases from J, leaving 12 bases between. The CDR3 nucleotides are TGTGCCACTAGCGCCCGGGACTATGGCTACACCTTC. It encodes CATSARDYGYTF.

The rearrangement links TRBV7-3 to TRBJ2-1, with D perhaps TRBD2 (6 bases). Germline V gene lookup returns CDR1 SGHTA and CDR2 FQGTGA. This CDR3 has 14 residues. The V and J ends lost 5 bases and 8 bases respectively, with 16 bases between them. CDR3 loop: CASSPGGPRHEQFF. In nucleotides, the CDR3 is TGTGCCAGCAGCCCCGGAGGGCCCCGACATGAGCAGTTCTTC.

The rearrangement uses TRBV24-1 and TRBJ2-1; D remains unclear. The CDR3 length is 16 residues. Germline V gives CDR1 KGHDR, CDR2 SFDVKD. V dropped 4 bases and J dropped 0 bases, with 12 bases sitting between them. The CDR3 is CATSDPLKSSYNEQFF. As DNA, the CDR3 is TGTGCCACCAGTGACCCCCTGAAGAGCTCCTACAATGAGCAGTTCTTC.

The rearrangement joins TRBV5-1 to TRBJ1-5, with a tentative D call TRBD1 (6 bases). This CDR3 contains 15 residues. The V end lost 7 bases, the J end lost 1 base, and 15 bases lay between the germline ends. CDR1 and CDR2 (germline): SGHRS, YFSETQ. CDR3 residues: CASSPSQGSNQPQHF. The CDR3 DNA follows: TGCGCCAGCTCACCCTCACAGGGAAGCAATCAGCCCCAGCATTTT.

The V and J genes are TRBV3-1 (or the pseudogene TRBV3-2) and TRBJ2-2, with D tentatively TRBD1 (6 bases). Germline CDR1 and CDR2: LGHDT and YNNKEL (reference sequence). V dropped 0 bases and J dropped 8 bases, with 16 bases sitting between them. The CDR3 loop spans 16 amino acids. CDR3 sequence (DNA): TGTGCCAGCAGCCAAGATTCGCGGCAGGGGCGGGGGGAGCTGTTTTTT. Protein sequence: CASSQDSRQGRGELFF.

J is TRBJ2-1 and V is TRBV7-3; 9 positions match TRBD1. Germline V gene data show CDR1 as SGHTA and CDR2 as FQGTGA. Unmatched junction bases numbered 11, after V lost 5 bases and J lost 6 bases. There are 16 residues in the CDR3. The CDR3 here is CASSPTGGFNTNEQFF. The CDR3 DNA is TGTGCCAGCAGCCCGACAGGGGGATTTAACACCAATGAGCAGTTCTTC.

The CDR3 DNA follows: TGTGCCAGCAGTCCCTTCTACCGGTCCGGGACTAGCGGGAGATACTACGAGCAGTACTTC. This encodes CASSPFYRSGTSGRYYEQYF. The chain has TRBV28 and TRBJ2-7; 14 nucleotides agree with TRBD2. This CDR3 comprises 20 residues. The V gene end was trimmed by 5 bases and the J gene end by 3 bases; junction bases not matched to a gene: 18. Germline V CDR1 and CDR2: MDHEN, SYDVKM. Filled out from reference TRBV28 and TRBJ2-7, the complete variable domain reads DVKVTQSSRYLVKRTGEKVFLECVQDMDHENMFWYRQDPGLGLRLIYFSYDVKMKEKGDIPEGYSVSREKKERFSLILESASTNQTSMYLCASSPFYRSGTSGRYYEQYFGPGTRLTVT.

V gene TRBV12-3 or TRBV12-4 combines with J gene TRBJ1-5; D unclear. Deletions cut 3 bases from V and 7 bases from J, with 7 bases between. The CDR3 runs 12 residues. CDR3: CASSFQIQPQHF. CDR3 bases: TGTGCCAGCAGTTTCCAAATCCAGCCCCAGCATTTT.

With regard to this clone: The CDR3 ends on some other residue instead of the conserved phenylalanine or tryptophan, so this is likely a read error. The chain couples TRBV12-3 or TRBV12-4 to TRBJ1-2, with 9 bases aligning to TRBD1. The junction had 6 bases not matched to a gene; V was cut back by 5 bases and J by 8 bases. CDR3 length: 13 amino acids. CDR3 bases: TGTGCCAGCAGTGGGACAGGGTCGGGCGGCTACACCCTC. As protein: CASSGTGSGGYTL.

The V gene is TRBV15, the J gene TRBJ2-5; 10 bases fit TRBD2. Unmatched junction bases numbered 9, after V lost 0 bases and J lost 5 bases. The CDR3 has 17 amino acids. CDR1 LNHNV and CDR2 YYDKDF come from the germline V gene (reference sequence). The DNA for the CDR3 is TGTGCCACCAGCAGAGATCAGGAGCGGGAGGGTTCGGAGACCCAGTACTTC. Its translation: CATSRDQEREGSETQYF.

This chain links TRBV19 with TRBJ2-2, with 9 bases that match TRBD1. This CDR3 is built from 17 residues. V shed 4 bases, J shed 1 base, and the junction held 7 bases outside the gene matches. Germline values: CDR1 LNHDA, CDR2 SQIVND (reference sequence). As DNA, the CDR3 is TGTGCCAGTAGTACCCGTCCGGGACAGGGGAACACCGGGGAGCTGTTTTTT. Amino acid sequence: CASSTRPGQGNTGELFF.

The V call is TRBV6-5, the J call TRBJ1-2; 8 bases line up with TRBD1. Trimming took 6 bases from V and 6 from J; bases not matched to a gene: 6. The CDR3 sequence is 13 residues long. Germline values: CDR1 MNHEY, CDR2 SVGAGI. CDR3 amino acids: CASRRQGRDGYTF. The CDR3 DNA reads TGTGCCAGCAGACGACAGGGGAGGGATGGCTACACCTTC.

This clone came up once. The rearrangement links TRBV2 to TRBJ1-1, with 8 bases fitting TRBD1. The germline CDR1 and CDR2 sequences are SNHLY and FYNNEI. After removal of 4 bases from V and 4 bases from J, the junction contained 2 bases not matched to a gene. The CDR3 contains 13 residues. CDR3 sequence reads: CASSAQGGTEAFF. Here the CDR3 DNA reads TGTGCCAGCAGTGCACAGGGGGGCACTGAAGCTTTCTTT.

The chain joins TRBV7-2 to TRBJ1-6; 9 nucleotides line up with TRBD1. Germline values: CDR1 SGHTA, CDR2 FQGNSA. The CDR3 extends over 15 amino acids. The junction had 9 bases not matched to a gene; V was cut back by 5 bases and J by 10 bases. CDR3 nucleotides: TGTGCCAGCAGCCCAGGGACAGGGCTCGTATCACCCCTCCACTTT. It codes for CASSPGTGLVSPLHF.

The V gene is TRBV10-1, the J gene TRBJ1-2, with TRBD1 matching 7 bases. Germline V CDR1 and CDR2: WNHNN, SYGVQD (reference sequence). This CDR3 spans 13 amino acids. The junction had 5 bases not matched to a gene; V was cut back by 6 bases and J by 4 bases. This chain's CDR3 is CASSVDRVYGYTF. The CDR3 nucleotides read TGCGCCAGCAGCGTTGACAGGGTCTATGGCTACACCTTC.

This clone is a singleton in its sample. The CDR3 DNA reads as TGTGCCAGCAGTTACTCAGGGGGTAATCAGCCCCAGCATTTT. Its translation: CASSYSGGNQPQHF. The gene calls are TRBV6-5 and TRBJ1-5; maybe TRBD1 (6 bases). Germline CDR1 MNHEY, CDR2 SVGAGI. V dropped 0 bases and J dropped 4 bases, with 7 bases sitting between them. CDR3 size: 14 residues.

V gene TRBV19 combines with J gene TRBJ1-2, with 7 positions matching TRBD1. This CDR3 has 14 amino acids. Germline CDR1 is LNHDA and CDR2 is SQIVND (reference sequence). The V gene end was trimmed by 3 bases and the J gene end by 4 bases; junction bases not matched to a gene: 5. The CDR3 bases are TGTGCCAGTAGTATCCGGGACAGACCCTATGGCTACACCTTC. Translation: CASSIRDRPYGYTF.

This chain uses TRBV7-8 with TRBJ2-1, with TRBD2 identical over 13 bases. The junction had 3 bases not matched to a gene; V was cut back by 3 bases and J by 7 bases. CDR3 size: 15 residues. From germline, CDR1 is SGHVS and CDR2 FQNEAQ. CDR3 nucleotide sequence: TGTGCCAGCAGCTTCGGACTAGCGGGAGATAATGAGCAGTTCTTC. This codes for CASSFGLAGDNEQFF.

The V gene is TRBV19, the J gene TRBJ1-4; tentatively, D is TRBD1 (6 bases). CDR1 is LNHDA and CDR2 is SQIVND in the germline V gene (reference sequence). The CDR3 extends over 13 amino acids. Trimming took 6 bases from V and 2 from J, leaving 7 bases between them. The CDR3 DNA follows: TGTGCCAGTAGCGGACAGACTAATGAAAAACTGTTTTTT. This translates into CASSGQTNEKLFF.

The chain has TRBV6-5 and TRBJ1-2; weak D call: TRBD1 (6 bases). The germline V gene has CDR1 MNHEY and CDR2 SVGAGI. This CDR3 spans 14 amino acids. V was cut by 5 bases and J by 4 bases, with 14 bases left in between. Written as DNA, the CDR3 is TGTGCCAGCAGTCACCAAGGGGGGGGCTATGGCTACACCTTC. It yields the protein CASSHQGGGYGYTF.

V usage is TRBV7-2 and J usage is TRBJ1-4; 8 bases match TRBD1. The germline CDR1 and CDR2 sequences are SGHTA and FQGNSA. The CDR3 has 14 residues. The V and J ends lost 4 bases and 2 bases, in that order; junction bases with no gene match: 0. In nucleotides, the CDR3 is TGTGCCAGCAGCTGGACAGGGACTAATGAAAAACTGTTTTTT. Translated, it gives CASSWTGTNEKLFF. Complete variable domain (other parts from reference TRBV7-2 and TRBJ1-4): GAGVSQSPSNKVTEKGKDVELRCDPISGHTALYWYRQSLGQGLEFLIYFQGNSAPDKSGLPSDRFSAERTGGSVSTLTIQRTQQEDSAVYLCASSWTGTNEKLFFGSGTQLSVL.

This chain's CDR3 is CASSQRVRDRNSRGAGNTIYF. DNA for the CDR3: TGCGCCAGCAGCCAAAGGGTAAGGGACAGGAATTCAAGAGGAGCGGGAAACACCATATATTTT. This sequence joins TRBV4-1 and TRBJ1-3; TRBD1 aligns across 8 bases. The CDR3 loop spans 21 amino acids. Looked up from germline, CDR1 is MGHRA and CDR2 is YSYEKL. Unmatched junction bases numbered 22, after V lost 2 bases and J lost 4 bases.